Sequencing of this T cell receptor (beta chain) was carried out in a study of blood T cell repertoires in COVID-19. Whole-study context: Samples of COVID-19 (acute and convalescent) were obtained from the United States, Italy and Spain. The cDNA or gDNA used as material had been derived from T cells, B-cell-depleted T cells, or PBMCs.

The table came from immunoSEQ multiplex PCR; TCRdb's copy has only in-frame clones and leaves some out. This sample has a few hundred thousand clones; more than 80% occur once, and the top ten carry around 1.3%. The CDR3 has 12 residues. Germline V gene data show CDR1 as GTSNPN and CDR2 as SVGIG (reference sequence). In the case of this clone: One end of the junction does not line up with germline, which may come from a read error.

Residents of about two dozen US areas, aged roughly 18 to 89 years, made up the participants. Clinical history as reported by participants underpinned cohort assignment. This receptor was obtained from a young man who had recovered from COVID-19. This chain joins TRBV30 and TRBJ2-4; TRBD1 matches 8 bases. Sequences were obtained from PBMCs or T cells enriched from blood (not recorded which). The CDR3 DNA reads TGTGCCTGGAGTGCCAGCCCGGGACAGGTTCTTTTC. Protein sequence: CAWSASPGQVLF.